These 7 T cell receptor beta chains share one sample of origin, sequenced in a study of T cell responses to AZD1222 COVID-19 vaccine. Sequencing was performed with immunoSEQ multiplex PCR; in TCRdb, only in-frame clones are kept and a portion is missing. Of approximately 110,000 clones in the sample, approximately 90% were seen once. The sample here was peripheral blood, taken on day 0 of AZD1222 vaccination. The receptors were gathered from an adult in good health.

The CDR3 DNA follows: TGCGCCAGCAGCCAGGGTTCTTCCTACAATGAGCAGTTCTTC. Its translation is CASSQGSSYNEQFF. The chain uses TRBV4-1 and TRBJ2-1; unclear D gene. From germline, CDR1 is MGHRA and CDR2 YSYEKL. The germline V and J ends were trimmed by 3 bases and 1 base, with 7 bases remaining between them. The CDR3 is 14 residues long.

This chain links TRBV5-1 with TRBJ2-2; D is undetermined. The CDR3 contains 14 residues. V was clipped by 4 bases and J by 3 bases, with 10 bases between them. The germline CDR1 and CDR2 sequences are SGHRS and YFSETQ. CDR3 DNA sequence: TGCGCCAGCAGCCCTCTTGGACACACCGGGGAGCTGTTTTTT. Its protein is CASSPLGHTGELFF.

The V gene is TRBV5-4, the J gene TRBJ2-7; TRBD1 or TRBD2 may be the D gene (5 bases each). This CDR3 comprises 12 residues. In germline, CDR1 is SGHNT, CDR2 YYREEE (reference sequence). Trimming took 4 bases from V and 3 from J, leaving 8 bases between them. CDR3 in amino acids: CASSRDGYEQYF. The CDR3 DNA is TGTGCCAGCAGCCGGGACGGCTACGAGCAGTACTTC.

This sequence joins TRBV9 and TRBJ2-3; D remains unclear. V was shortened by 3 bases and J by 2 bases, with 13 bases between the two germline ends. This CDR3 is built from 15 residues. CDR1 and CDR2 from the germline V gene are SGDLS and YYNGEE. The CDR3 loop is CASSADQRPTDTQYF. For the CDR3, the DNA is TGTGCCAGCAGCGCCGACCAGCGACCCACAGATACGCAGTATTTT.

The chain couples TRBV7-8 to TRBJ2-2, with TRBD2 matching 8 bases. V dropped 1 base and J dropped 3; count of bases not matched to a gene: 4. The CDR3 is 16 residues long. Germline loops: CDR1 SGHVS, CDR2 FQNEAQ. CDR3 loop: CASSLGTSLHTGELFF. CDR3 DNA sequence: TGTGCCAGCAGCTTAGGGACTAGCCTTCACACCGGGGAGCTGTTTTTT.

The chain combines TRBV14 with TRBJ1-2; a possible D gene is TRBD1 (5 bases). The CDR3 extends over 13 amino acids. Germline V gives CDR1 SGHDN, CDR2 FVKESK. Trimming pared 5 bases from V and 8 bases from J, leaving 15 bases between. The CDR3 DNA reads TGTGCCAGCAGCGGGATAGTCCAGGGCGGCTACACCTTC. This translates into CASSGIVQGGYTF. Full variable domain (remainder filled in from reference TRBV14 and TRBJ1-2): EAGVTQFPSHSVIEKGQTVTLRCDPISGHDNLYWYRRVMGKEIKFLLHFVKESKQDESGMPNNRFLAERTGGTYSTLKVQPAELEDSGVYFCASSGIVQGGYTFGSGTRLTVV.

V usage is TRBV11-2 and J usage is TRBJ1-2; possible D gene TRBD1, 5 bases. Germline V gene data show CDR1 as SGHAT and CDR2 as FQNNGV. CDR3 length: 13 amino acids. The V gene lost 5 bases and the J gene lost 7 bases, with 14 bases spanning the gap. CDR3 amino acids: CASSPTQGVGYTF. CDR3 DNA sequence: TGTGCCAGCAGCCCTACTCAGGGTGTTGGCTACACCTTC. Full variable domain (missing parts from reference TRBV11-2 and TRBJ1-2): EAGVAQSPRYKIIEKRQSVAFWCNPISGHATLYWYQQILGQGPKLLIQFQNNGVVDDSQLPKDRFSAERLKGVDSTLKIQPAKLEDSAVYLCASSPTQGVGYTFGSGTRLTVV.